What follows is one T cell receptor (beta chain) and its context. This clonotype showed up just a few times. What this receptor recognizes is not known. No much larger clonotype is one base removed from it; base qualities were not supplied. V is pared back by 2 bases and J by 0 bases, with 11 bases lying between the germline termini. The germline V gene (reference sequence) provides CDR1 SEHNR and CDR2 FQNEAQ. The CDR3 runs 16 amino acids, cysteine and phenylalanine included. Kept here is only the CDR3 DNA, which spans 48 bases and is read in frame from base 1. Synovial fluid samples were matched to blood samples from the same ankylosing spondylitis patients. This specimen belongs to a study of CD8 T cells in ankylosing spondylitis (dated by TCRdb to about 2017). Describing the broader study: To find TCR variants linked to disease, the study profiled T cell receptor beta repertoires in ankylosing spondylitis patients and healthy donors. Samples of peripheral blood were taken, and for ankylosing spondylitis patients, synovial fluid was collected as well. The whole study cohort included over a hundred healthy donors and 25 or so ankylosing spondylitis patients.

Sequencing took place on an Illumina HiSeq 2500. TCR beta libraries were prepared by quantitative 5'-RACE with molecular barcodes. The study's processing was this. Disease-linked TCR variants were identified with a new computational method built on a probabilistic model of VDJ rearrangement. The public reads were run again by TCRdb, first through fastp at Q25 and then through MiXCR, and only productive beta chains were kept. Rows are combined by CDR3 protein, so each entry shows the most common genes and DNA. These V and J calls originate from TCRdb's pipeline instead of the authors' own analysis. The sample table contains roughly 30,000 distinct CDR3 sequences; only one count was recorded for under 40% of them. Under 60% of the sample is held by the ten biggest clonotypes. The paper as a whole reports these results and caveats: The disease-linked clones were reported as significantly enriched in matched synovial fluid samples from ankylosing spondylitis patients. Some of the motif variants had been reported before in the synovial fluid and blood of reactive arthritis patients, a finding that suggests common disease-initiation mechanisms. The disease-linked clones had a CD8+ phenotype and were found at relatively low frequencies in peripheral blood. Blood from ankylosing spondylitis patients appeared to be characterized by a TCR beta motif made up of seven or eight highly homologous amino acid variants.

The sequenced sample consisted of synovial fluid, either unsorted or a sorted T cell fraction (not recorded which). The origin of this receptor is a male donor with ankylosing spondylitis. Recombination connected TRBV7-9 to TRBJ1-3; TRBD1 is a weak D gene call, 5 bases matching. The CDR3 loop reads CASSLTDRVSGNTIYF. The sequence in DNA is TGTGCCAGCAGCTTAACCGACAGAGTCTCTGGAAACACCATATATTTT.